The 3 T cell receptor beta chains in this list originate from one sample, sequenced in a study of graft-versus-host responses after intestinal transplantation. These receptors lack a known antigen. Data came from immunoSEQ multiplex PCR; TCRdb stores just in-frame clones and leaves some out. The repertoire holds tens of thousands of clones, with approximately 96% as singletons. The sequenced sample was unstimulated CD8+ T cells sorted from spleen or lymph node cells, obtained before intestinal transplant. These receptors were collected from a human donor who received an intestinal transplant.

The V call is TRBV2, the J call TRBJ2-5; D ambiguous. The CDR3 extends over 18 amino acids. The ends were cut back, 7 bases at V and 7 bases at J, with 31 bases in the middle. CDR1 is SNHLY, CDR2 FYNNEI, per germline. CDR3 DNA sequence: TGTGCCAGCAAAGCATCCCCGGGTTATCTCTCGCCTCTCGGGACCCAGTACTTC. Translation: CASKASPGYLSPLGTQYF. Together with reference TRBV2 and TRBJ2-5, the CDR3 gives the full variable domain: EPEVTQTPSHQVTQMGQEVILRCVPISNHLYFYWYRQILGQKVEFLVSFYNNEISEKSEIFDDQFSVERPDGSNFTLKIRSTKLEDSAMYFCASKASPGYLSPLGTQYFGPGTRLLVL.

The gene calls are TRBV12-5 and TRBJ1-5; D is uncertain. V shed 0 bases and J shed 2 bases, with 5 bases lying between them. This CDR3 has 14 amino acids. The germline V gene encodes CDR1 LGHNT and CDR2 FRNRAP. This CDR3 reads CASGLVAGNQPQHF. CDR3 in DNA: TGTGCTAGTGGTTTGGTGGCTGGCAATCAGCCCCAGCATTTT.

The chain is built from TRBV7-9 and TRBJ1-1; D is unclear. CDR3 length: 14 amino acids. V was pared by 0 bases and J by 7 bases, with 12 bases between. The germline V gene encodes CDR1 SEHNR and CDR2 FQNEAQ (reference sequence). The CDR3 loop is CASSLANRGSEAFF. DNA of the CDR3: TGTGCCAGCAGCTTAGCGAACAGAGGAAGTGAAGCTTTCTTT.